Below, 22 T cell receptor beta chains from the same sample are listed, as sequenced in a study of tumor-infiltrating lymphocytes in localized non-small cell lung cancer. The method was immunoSEQ multiplex PCR; TCRdb's version includes in-frame clones alone and lacks a portion of them. The table has several thousand clones, about three quarters seen once. The material sequenced was lung tumor tissue. All receptors come from a human donor with non-small cell lung cancer.

The chain joins TRBV5-5 to TRBJ2-7; perhaps TRBD2 as D (6 bases). V was clipped by 4 bases and J by 4 bases, with 21 bases between them. This CDR3 contains 16 residues. CDR1 is SGHKS, CDR2 YYEKEE, per germline (reference sequence). The CDR3 coding sequence is TGTGCCAGCAGCCCGGACTCGGGGGAAGTTTGGTACGAGCAGTACTTC. Its protein is CASSPDSGEVWYEQYF.

V and J are TRBV5-1 and TRBJ1-6; TRBD1 aligns across 8 bases. This CDR3 is 17 amino acids long. Germline V gives CDR1 SGHRS, CDR2 YFSETQ. V shed 1 base, J shed 0 bases, and the junction held 3 bases outside the gene matches. CDR3 nucleotide sequence: TGCGCCAGCAGCTTGCAGGGGGCGAGCTCCTATAATTCACCCCTCCACTTT. It yields the protein CASSLQGASSYNSPLHF.

This clone was recorded once. CDR3 region: CASSLSGTGKTQYF. The DNA of the CDR3 is TGTGCCAGCAGCTTATCTGGGACCGGAAAGACCCAGTACTTC. This chain links TRBV5-4 with TRBJ2-5; either TRBD1 or TRBD2 may fit D (5 bases each). Trimming shortened V by 2 bases and J by 6 bases, and 14 bases separated the two germline ends. CDR3 length: 14 amino acids. Germline V gene sequence: CDR1 SGHNT, CDR2 YYREEE (reference sequence). Full variable domain (remainder filled in from reference TRBV5-4 and TRBJ2-5): ETGVTQSPTHLIKTRGQQVTLRCSSQSGHNTVSWYQQALGQGPQFIFQYYREEENGRGNFPPRFSGLQFPNYSSELNVNALELDDSALYLCASSLSGTGKTQYFGPGTRLLVL.

The chain carries TRBV5-1 and TRBJ2-5; tentatively, D is TRBD1 or TRBD2 (6 bases each). The end of the DNA fits TRBJ2-7 better, so the J call may be wrong. Germline V gene sequence: CDR1 SGHRS, CDR2 YFSETQ. The CDR3 is made up of 15 amino acids. For the CDR3, the DNA is TGCGCCAGCAGCGCCCTTTCGGGGGCAGCCTACGAGCAGTACTTC. This sequence encodes CASSALSGAAYEQYF.

The chain joins TRBV6-4 to TRBJ1-5; tentatively, D is TRBD1 (6 bases). The CDR3 totals 13 residues. In germline, CDR1 is MRHNA, CDR2 SNTAGT. Trimming took off 2 bases at V and 7 bases at J, with 9 bases between the two ends. For the CDR3, the DNA is TGTGCCAGCAGTGACCTACAGGGACAGCCCCAGCATTTT. Its translation is CASSDLQGQPQHF.

DNA of the CDR3: TGTGCCAGCAGCGTTGGGCCTGAACTCAATCAGCCCCAGCATTTT. This encodes CASSVGPELNQPQHF. The chain recombines TRBV9 with TRBJ1-5, with D unclear. V lost 2 bases and J 3 bases, leaving 12 bases between the germline ends. Looked up from germline, CDR1 is SGDLS and CDR2 is YYNGEE. This CDR3 contains 15 residues.

This clone is a singleton in its sample. The CDR3 ends on some other residue instead of the conserved phenylalanine or tryptophan, so this is likely a read error. The chain combines TRBV30 with TRBJ2-4; D gene uncertain. This CDR3 is 12 amino acids long. V shed 3 bases and J shed 7 bases, with 10 bases lying between them. CDR1 is GTSNPN and CDR2 is SVGIG in the germline V gene (reference sequence). The CDR3 spells CAWRGMENIQYL. The CDR3 DNA reads as TGTGCCTGGAGGGGGATGGAGAACATTCAGTACTTA.

This clone has a handful of counts. The chain combines TRBV7-9 with TRBJ1-1; D not certain. Trimming cost V 7 bases and J 4 bases, with 13 bases left between them. Looked up from germline, CDR1 is SEHNR and CDR2 is FQNEAQ (reference sequence). CDR3 length: 13 amino acids. The CDR3 region is CASTELAFTEAFF. In DNA, the CDR3 is TGTGCCAGCACCGAGTTAGCCTTCACTGAAGCTTTCTTT.

This chain connects TRBV4-1 to TRBJ2-1; 10 nucleotides line up with TRBD2. Germline values: CDR1 MGHRA, CDR2 YSYEKL. V lost 2 bases, J lost 5 bases, and 12 bases stayed unmatched. The CDR3 contains 18 residues. CDR3 protein: CASSQPQQTSGLNNEQFF. The CDR3 DNA follows: TGCGCCAGCAGCCAACCGCAACAGACTAGCGGGCTAAACAATGAGCAGTTCTTC.

The chain carries TRBV10-3 and TRBJ1-3, with 7 bases lining up with TRBD1. The CDR3 loop spans 16 amino acids. The germline V gene encodes CDR1 ENHRY and CDR2 SYGVKD. V gave up 3 bases and J gave up 0 bases; unmatched junction bases: 5. The CDR3 coding sequence is TGTGCCATCAGTGAACAACAGGGGTACTCTGGAAACACCATATATTTT. It specifies CAISEQQGYSGNTIYF.

This clone was observed a handful of times. The chain has TRBV7-2 and TRBJ2-7; 10 positions match TRBD1. Trimming cost V 7 bases and J 2 bases; bases outside gene matches: 5. The CDR3 contains 14 residues. CDR1 is SGHTA, CDR2 FQGNSA, per germline. CDR3 amino acids: CASIRDRGPYEQYF. The CDR3 DNA reads TGTGCCAGCATCCGGGACAGGGGACCCTACGAGCAGTACTTC. Filled out from reference TRBV7-2 and TRBJ2-7, the complete variable domain reads GAGVSQSPSNKVTEKGKDVELRCDPISGHTALYWYRQSLGQGLEFLIYFQGNSAPDKSGLPSDRFSAERTGGSVSTLTIQRTQQEDSAVYLCASIRDRGPYEQYFGPGTRLTVT.

This clone was observed a few times. Other nucleotide sequences from this sample produce the same CDR3. The rearrangement joins TRBV7-9 to TRBJ1-4; D call uncertain. V shed 6 bases and J shed 0 bases, with 11 bases lying between them. The CDR3 covers 15 residues. CDR1 SEHNR and CDR2 FQNEAQ come from the germline V gene (reference sequence). The CDR3 reads CASSRNTATNEKLFF. CDR3 sequence (DNA): TGTGCCAGCAGTCGCAATACTGCAACTAATGAAAAACTGTTTTTT.

This clone was counted between two and nine times. The V call is TRBV7-9, the J call TRBJ1-1; TRBD1 matches 10 bases. The CDR3 extends over 15 amino acids. The ends lost 4 bases at V and 1 base at J; junction bases unmatched: 3. Germline assignment: CDR1 SEHNR and CDR2 FQNEAQ (reference sequence). The CDR3 region is CASSSWDRGNTEAFF. Here the CDR3 DNA reads TGTGCCAGCAGCTCGTGGGACAGGGGGAACACTGAAGCTTTCTTT.

The chain uses TRBV5-1 and TRBJ1-2; 7 nucleotides agree with TRBD1. V dropped 0 bases and J dropped 4; count of bases not matched to a gene: 9. This CDR3 spans 16 amino acids. The germline V gene has CDR1 SGHRS and CDR2 YFSETQ. The CDR3 DNA sequence: TGCGCCAGCAGCTTGGGGGGGACAGACTACTCCTATGGCTACACCTTC. Encoded protein: CASSLGGTDYSYGYTF.

The chain is built from TRBV7-6 and TRBJ2-1; TRBD2 matches 7 bases. Looked up from germline, CDR1 is SGHVS and CDR2 is FNYEAQ. This CDR3 spans 15 amino acids. J lost 9 bases, V lost 2 bases, and 10 bases had no gene match. The CDR3 nucleotides are TGTGCCAGCAGCTTATCCGCGGGGAGGGGCGTTGAGCAGTTCTTC. Translating it yields CASSLSAGRGVEQFF.

The genes are TRBV11-3 and TRBJ2-1, with unresolved D. The CDR3 is made up of 14 amino acids. Germline V gene sequence: CDR1 SGHNT, CDR2 YENEEA. Trimming took off 2 bases at V and 5 bases at J, with 10 bases between the two ends. CDR3 amino acids: CASSLYGLNNEQFF. Here the CDR3 DNA reads TGTGCCAGCAGCTTATACGGGCTTAACAATGAGCAGTTCTTC.

In this sample, this clone turned up once. This chain links TRBV25-1 with TRBJ1-1, with D possibly being TRBD1 (6 bases). V lost 1 base and J lost 1, with 10 bases in between. The germline V gene has CDR1 MGHDK and CDR2 SYGVNS. The CDR3 is 15 residues long. CDR3 amino acids: CASSESPGQNTEAFF. The CDR3 DNA sequence: TGTGCCAGCAGTGAATCCCCGGGACAGAACACTGAAGCTTTCTTT.

This clone was seen a few times. Within the sample, other DNA sequences also encode this same CDR3. The V and J genes are TRBV4-2 and TRBJ2-3, with D perhaps matching TRBD2 (6 bases). The ends were cut back, 1 base at V and 2 bases at J, with 7 bases in the middle. CDR3 length: 14 amino acids. Germline V lookup: CDR1 LGHNA, CDR2 YNFKEQ. In DNA form, the CDR3 reads TGTGCCAGCAGCCAAGCGGGGGTCACAGATACGCAGTATTTT. Its translation: CASSQAGVTDTQYF.

The chain carries TRBV11-2 and TRBJ2-7, with 10 bases fitting TRBD1. The V gene's germline CDR1 is SGHAT and CDR2 FQNNGV. The junction had 0 bases not matched to a gene; V was cut back by 1 base and J by 3 bases. The CDR3 has 14 amino acids. Written as DNA, the CDR3 is TGTGCCAGCAGCTTAGGGACAGGGGGCTACGAGCAGTACTTC. It specifies CASSLGTGGYEQYF. Using reference TRBV11-2 and TRBJ2-7 for the parts outside the CDR3, the full variable domain is EAGVAQSPRYKIIEKRQSVAFWCNPISGHATLYWYQQILGQGPKLLIQFQNNGVVDDSQLPKDRFSAERLKGVDSTLKIQPAKLEDSAVYLCASSLGTGGYEQYFGPGTRLTVT.

For this clone: A junction boundary mismatches the germline segment, possibly from a read error. This rearrangement joins TRBV5-4 to TRBJ2-6, with D uncertain. Per the germline V gene, CDR1 is SGHNT and CDR2 is YYREEE (reference sequence). This CDR3 is 15 amino acids long. The CDR3 sequence: CASSLEQHGTNVLTF. The CDR3 coding sequence is TGTGCCAGCAGCTTGGAACAGCATGGGACCAACGTCCTGACTTTC.

The J gene is TRBJ2-2, the V gene TRBV30; 7 bases are shared with TRBD1. V lost 4 bases, J lost 1 base, and 3 bases stayed unmatched. This CDR3 region has 14 residues. Germline V lookup: CDR1 GTSNPN, CDR2 SVGIG (reference sequence). The CDR3 sequence: CAWKGTVNTGELFF. DNA of the CDR3: TGTGCCTGGAAGGGGACAGTGAACACCGGGGAGCTGTTTTTT.

V and J are TRBV7-2 and TRBJ2-4; TRBD2 agrees at 10 bases. The CDR3 runs to 17 residues. Germline-derived CDR1 and CDR2 are SGHTA and FQGNSA. V was pared by 2 bases and J by 3 bases, with 7 bases of the junction left unmatched. The CDR3 nucleotides read TGTGCCAGCAGCTTATGGTCTAGCGGGGGTAGCAAAAACATTCAGTACTTC. It specifies CASSLWSSGGSKNIQYF.